Listed here are 25 T cell receptor beta chains from one sample, sequenced in a study of cytomegalovirus exposure and HLA in healthy donors. PCR used 60 Vbeta primers and 13 Jbeta primers. Libraries were prepared by immunoSEQ multiplex PCR; TCRdb keeps only in-frame clonotypes and omits some of them. The sample consists of 130,000 to 150,000 clones, around 80% of them appearing once. Sequenced material: PBMCs. These receptor sequences come from a woman aged 45-60 years in good health and CMV-seropositive.

The V gene is TRBV7-9, the J gene TRBJ2-5; TRBD2 aligns across 12 bases. V was clipped by 11 bases and J by 4 bases; unmatched bases: 8. The CDR3 has 14 residues. Germline V gene sequence: CDR1 SEHNR, CDR2 FQNEAQ (reference sequence). The CDR3: CAGQRLAGAETQYF. The CDR3 nucleotides read TGTGCCGGCCAAAGACTAGCGGGGGCAGAGACCCAGTACTTC.

The J gene is TRBJ2-3, the V gene TRBV13, with TRBD2 matching over 9 bases. The CDR3 has 15 residues. Per the germline V gene, CDR1 is PRHDT and CDR2 is FYEKMQ (reference sequence). The junction had 4 bases not matched to a gene; V was cut back by 1 base and J by 5 bases. CDR3 nucleotide sequence: TGTGCCAGCAGCTTAGCCGCGGGGGGGCAAGATACGCAGTATTTT. It is translated as CASSLAAGGQDTQYF.

The chain is built from TRBV6-5 and TRBJ1-1; no clear D gene. Trimming removed 3 bases at V and 2 bases at J, with 10 bases between. This CDR3 is 14 amino acids long. Germline CDR1 and CDR2: MNHEY and SVGAGI. The CDR3 reads CASSYAIINTEAFF. Here the CDR3 DNA reads TGTGCCAGCAGTTATGCTATAATAAACACTGAAGCTTTCTTT.

This clone was picked up a small number of times. This chain connects TRBV6-1 to TRBJ1-2; D may be TRBD1 (6 bases). Between the trimmed V and J ends, which lost 1 base and 3 bases, there was a span of 12 bases. The CDR3 length is 15 residues. Germline V gene data show CDR1 as MNHNS and CDR2 as SASEGT. For the CDR3, the DNA is TGTGCCAGCAGTGAAGGGCAGGGGCCATACTATGGCTACACCTTC. This gives the protein CASSEGQGPYYGYTF.

This clone was picked up a small number of times. V and J are TRBV11-2 and TRBJ2-5, with D maybe TRBD1 (6 bases). The length of the CDR3 is 14 residues. Looked up from germline, CDR1 is SGHAT and CDR2 is FQNNGV. V lost 3 bases, J lost 4 bases, and 12 bases lay in between. The CDR3 nucleotides are TGTGCCAGCAGCTTCCTGACAGGTGGAGAGACCCAGTACTTC. Protein sequence: CASSFLTGGETQYF.

The chain has TRBV27 and TRBJ2-2, with 11 bases fitting TRBD2. Germline V gives CDR1 MNHEY, CDR2 SMNVEV (reference sequence). The CDR3 runs to 15 residues. V was pared by 6 bases and J by 7 bases, with 7 bases of the junction left unmatched. The CDR3 sequence: CASSIAGGLGGELFF. CDR3 coding DNA: TGTGCCAGCAGCATAGCGGGGGGGCTTGGCGGGGAGCTGTTTTTT.

CDR3 bases: TGTGCCAGCTCCGTAGCTAGCTGGGCAGATACGCAGTATTTT. This sequence encodes CASSVASWADTQYF. J is TRBJ2-3 and V is TRBV6-1; tentatively, D is TRBD2 (5 bases). CDR1 is MNHNS, CDR2 SASEGT, per germline. Trimming shortened V by 8 bases and J by 4 bases, and 16 bases separated the two germline ends. The CDR3 is made up of 14 amino acids.

This chain joins TRBV15 and TRBJ2-6, with TRBD1 identical over 7 bases. This CDR3 has 19 amino acids. The V gene's germline CDR1 is LNHNV and CDR2 YYDKDF (reference sequence). V was clipped by 1 base and J by 2 bases; unmatched bases: 11. The CDR3 region is CATSRVLTGVVPGANVLTF. The DNA for the CDR3 is TGTGCCACCAGCAGAGTTCTCACAGGGGTCGTCCCTGGGGCCAACGTCCTGACTTTC.

The chain combines TRBV5-1 with TRBJ2-7, with 9 bases aligning to TRBD1. CDR1 and CDR2 (germline): SGHRS, YFSETQ. J lost 2 bases, V lost 0 bases, and 0 bases had no gene match. This CDR3 spans 14 amino acids. The CDR3 region is CASSLGDRAYEQYF. The CDR3 DNA is TGCGCCAGCAGCTTGGGGGACAGGGCCTACGAGCAGTACTTC.

The J gene is TRBJ2-3, the V gene TRBV11-3; D gene ambiguous. CDR3 length: 13 amino acids. The germline CDR1 and CDR2 sequences are SGHNT and YENEEA. V gave up 5 bases and J gave up 6 bases, with 12 bases separating them. The CDR3 DNA reads as TGTGCCAGCAGCCTTTCCCGGGTGGATACGCAGTATTTT. Amino acids: CASSLSRVDTQYF.

The rearrangement links TRBV4-2 to TRBJ2-3; TRBD2 agrees at 8 bases. CDR3 length equals 15 residues. The germline gives CDR1 LGHNA, CDR2 YNFKEQ. V was pared by 9 bases and J by 1 base, with 9 bases of the junction left unmatched. CDR3 protein: CASTARRGGTDTQYF. The CDR3 bases are TGTGCCAGTACCGCCCGGCGGGGGGGCACAGATACGCAGTATTTT.

CDR3 amino acids: CASSEGLSSYEQYF. Written as DNA, the CDR3 is TGTGCCAGCAGTGAAGGTCTGAGCTCCTACGAGCAGTACTTC. The chain has TRBV2 and TRBJ2-7; no firm D call. CDR1 is SNHLY, CDR2 FYNNEI, per germline. Trimming removed 1 base at V and 0 bases at J, with 7 bases between. The CDR3 loop spans 14 amino acids.

The chain recombines TRBV7-6 with TRBJ2-2; TRBD1 matches 8 bases. V trimming: 4 bases; J trimming: 3 bases; junction bases outside the gene matches: 1. The germline V gene has CDR1 SGHVS and CDR2 FNYEAQ. This CDR3 comprises 14 residues. CDR3 loop: CASSSTGDTGELFF. The CDR3 DNA is TGTGCCAGCAGCTCGACAGGGGACACCGGGGAGCTGTTTTTT.

A single count supports this clone. This chain connects TRBV6-1 to TRBJ1-2; no clear D. CDR3 length equals 13 residues. Trimming cost V 1 base and J 4 bases, with 7 bases left between them. Per the germline V gene, CDR1 is MNHNS and CDR2 is SASEGT. CDR3 sequence (DNA): TGTGCCAGCAGTGAAGGGGAGTCCTATGGCTACACCTTC. Its protein product is CASSEGESYGYTF.

The gene calls are TRBV27 and TRBJ2-7, with no clear D. V was trimmed by 6 bases and J by 3 bases, leaving 15 bases between them. CDR1 is MNHEY and CDR2 is SMNVEV in the germline V gene (reference sequence). The CDR3 sequence is 14 residues long. CDR3 in amino acids: CASSPMGIYYEQYF. The CDR3 bases are TGTGCCAGCAGCCCCATGGGCATCTACTACGAGCAGTACTTC.

This rearrangement joins TRBV7-2 to TRBJ2-1; 8 bases agree with TRBD2. V was clipped by 7 bases and J by 0 bases; unmatched bases: 8. Germline CDR1 and CDR2: SGHTA and FQGNSA. There are 16 residues in the CDR3. CDR3 in DNA: TGTGCCAGCACCATACGCGGGGGGAGCTCCTACAATGAGCAGTTCTTC. It specifies CASTIRGGSSYNEQFF. The full variable domain, rest sourced from reference TRBV7-2 and TRBJ2-1, is GAGVSQSPSNKVTEKGKDVELRCDPISGHTALYWYRQSLGQGLEFLIYFQGNSAPDKSGLPSDRFSAERTGGSVSTLTIQRTQQEDSAVYLCASTIRGGSSYNEQFFGPGTRLTVL.

V is TRBV6-5 and J is TRBJ1-2, with unresolved D. The germline V gene has CDR1 MNHEY and CDR2 SVGAGI. With 0 bases removed from V and 2 bases from J, the gap between germline ends came to 13 bases. The CDR3 has 16 amino acids. DNA of the CDR3: TGTGCCAGCAGTTACTCGATGCGGGGAATGAACTATGGCTACACCTTC. Translating it yields CASSYSMRGMNYGYTF.

The table lists this clone with a few counts. The chain couples TRBV27 to TRBJ2-7, with 10 bases matching TRBD2. V lost 0 bases to trimming and J lost 4 bases; unmatched junction nucleotides: 3. This CDR3 has 15 residues. Germline-derived CDR1 and CDR2 are MNHEY and SMNVEV (reference sequence). CDR3 in amino acids: CASSLSILAGYEQYF. DNA of the CDR3: TGTGCCAGCAGTTTATCGATACTAGCGGGGTACGAGCAGTACTTC.

The chain combines TRBV29-1 with TRBJ2-1; 8 bases align to TRBD2. Trimming took 3 bases from V and 10 from J; bases not matched to a gene: 11. Germline V gene sequence: CDR1 SQVTM, CDR2 ANQGSEA. This CDR3 region has 14 residues. The DNA of the CDR3 is TGCAGCGTTGAGCCGGGGGGGCGAACAGAAGAGCAGTTCTTC. Amino acid sequence: CSVEPGGRTEEQFF.

The genes are TRBV28 and TRBJ1-1; unclear D gene. Per the germline V gene, CDR1 is MDHEN and CDR2 is SYDVKM. V lost 4 bases to trimming and J lost 0 bases, with 3 bases between them. This CDR3 is built from 12 residues. CDR3 sequence: CASSSVNTEAFF. The CDR3 DNA reads as TGTGCCAGCAGTTCGGTGAACACTGAAGCTTTCTTT. Looking up the rest from reference TRBV28 and TRBJ1-1 gives the full variable domain: DVKVTQSSRYLVKRTGEKVFLECVQDMDHENMFWYRQDPGLGLRLIYFSYDVKMKEKGDIPEGYSVSREKKERFSLILESASTNQTSMYLCASSSVNTEAFFGQGTRLTVV.

V is TRBV15 and J is TRBJ2-7; the D gene is possibly TRBD2 (6 bases). This CDR3 has 16 residues. Germline CDR1 is LNHNV and CDR2 is YYDKDF (reference sequence). The V and J ends lost 0 bases and 6 bases respectively, with 18 bases between them. The CDR3 spells CATSRDPASAVGEQYF. Written as DNA, the CDR3 is TGTGCCACCAGCAGAGATCCCGCTAGCGCCGTGGGCGAGCAGTACTTC.

The CDR3 here is CASSLIAQETQYF. The CDR3 region has the DNA TGTGCCAGCAGCTTAATAGCCCAAGAGACCCAGTACTTC. The gene calls are TRBV7-3 and TRBJ2-5; no definite D call. The germline V and J ends were trimmed by 1 base and 1 base, with 4 bases remaining between them. Per the germline V gene, CDR1 is SGHTA and CDR2 is FQGTGA. The CDR3 spans 13 residues. The full variable domain, in which reference TRBV7-3 and TRBJ2-5 provide the parts outside the CDR3, is GAGVSQTPSNKVTEKGKYVELRCDPISGHTALYWYRQSLGQGPEFLIYFQGTGAADDSGLPNDRFFAVRPEGSVSTLKIQRTERGDSAVYLCASSLIAQETQYFGPGTRLLVL.

The chain joins TRBV28 to TRBJ1-1, with a tentative D call TRBD1 (5 bases). V was trimmed by 5 bases and J by 0 bases, leaving 13 bases between them. CDR3 length: 15 residues. Germline CDR1 is MDHEN and CDR2 is SYDVKM. The CDR3 DNA reads TGTGCCAGCAGTGGGACTTTTGGTATGAACACTGAAGCTTTCTTT. Translating it yields CASSGTFGMNTEAFF.

J is TRBJ1-3 and V is TRBV7-8, with D perhaps matching TRBD1 (5 bases). V shed 4 bases and J shed 0 bases, with 16 bases lying between them. The CDR3 totals 17 residues. Germline CDR1 is SGHVS and CDR2 is FQNEAQ. The CDR3 DNA reads as TGTGCCAGCAGCTACTTCAATACAGGAGTCTCTGGAAACACCATATATTTT. Protein sequence: CASSYFNTGVSGNTIYF.

As to this clone: The sample holds other DNA sequences that translate to the same CDR3. This chain uses TRBV2 with TRBJ2-1, with TRBD2 identical over 8 bases. Germline CDR1 and CDR2: SNHLY and FYNNEI. The CDR3 runs 17 residues. V lost 6 bases and J lost 2; bases outside the gene matches: 12. CDR3 bases: TGTGCCAGCAGCGAGTACTATCCGGGGGGGACCTACAATGAGCAGTTCTTC. Translating gives CASSEYYPGGTYNEQFF.